The rows below give T cell receptor beta chains drawn from one sample of a study of blood T cell repertoires in COVID-19. The assay was immunoSEQ multiplex PCR, and TCRdb's table has in-frame clones only and misses some. The table includes approximately 190,000 clones, roughly 87% detected once. The sequencing sample was made of peripheral blood. The source of these receptors is a woman in her 40s with acute or convalescent COVID-19. Each CDR3 is given with its conserved first and last residue. The order of the fields is D gene, V gene, clone size, J gene, CDR3 DNA, CDR3 protein. A D gene is named only where the DNA matches it firmly. Size tells how often a clone was seen (once, few, many) or the class of an expanded clone, and some rows leave it out.

d_gene: TRBD1; v_gene: TRBV14; abundance: .; j_gene: TRBJ2-7; CDR3nt: TGTGCCAGCAGCCATGACAGGGCTAGCTCCTACGAGCAGTACTTC; CDR3aa: CASSHDRASSYEQYF
d_gene: .; v_gene: TRBV19; abundance: .; j_gene: TRBJ1-5; CDR3nt: TGTGCCAGTAGTATTCAGGGGATATATCAGCCCCAGCATTTT; CDR3aa: CASSIQGIYQPQHF
d_gene: TRBD1; v_gene: TRBV28; abundance: .; j_gene: TRBJ1-6; CDR3nt: TGTGCCAGCAGTTTCCCCCCGCATATTACTACAGGGGATGACTCACCCCTCCACTTT; CDR3aa: CASSFPPHITTGDDSPLHF
d_gene: .; v_gene: TRBV7-9; abundance: few; j_gene: TRBJ2-7; CDR3nt: TGTGCCAGCAGCCCCCCCCCTAGATTTGGCTACGAGCAGTACTTC; CDR3aa: CASSPPPRFGYEQYF
d_gene: .; v_gene: TRBV3-1/TRBV3-2; abundance: .; j_gene: TRBJ1-2; CDR3nt: TGTGCCAGCAGCCAGGAGGGGAACTATGGCTACACCTTC; CDR3aa: CASSQEGNYGYTF
d_gene: TRBD2; v_gene: TRBV19; abundance: .; j_gene: TRBJ2-1; CDR3nt: TGTGCCAGTAGTACCCTTCCAGCGGGGTACAATGAGCAGTTCTTC; CDR3aa: CASSTLPAGYNEQFF
d_gene: .; v_gene: TRBV6-6; abundance: .; j_gene: TRBJ1-1; CDR3nt: TGTGCCAGCAGTTCCAGGTCCGGGACACAGAACACTGAAGCTTTCTTT; CDR3aa: CASSSRSGTQNTEAFF
d_gene: TRBD1; v_gene: TRBV27; abundance: .; j_gene: TRBJ1-5; CDR3nt: TGTGCCAGCAGTTTCGGGACAGCAGGGAATCAGCCCCAGCATTTT; CDR3aa: CASSFGTAGNQPQHF
d_gene: .; v_gene: TRBV5-1; abundance: .; j_gene: TRBJ1-5; CDR3nt: TGCGCCAGCAGCCCGGGAGGCAATCAGCCCCAGCATTTT; CDR3aa: CASSPGGNQPQHF
d_gene: .; v_gene: TRBV28; abundance: .; j_gene: TRBJ1-2; CDR3nt: TGTGCCAGCACCCACTCGGGGGTAGGCGGCTACACCTTC; CDR3aa: CASTHSGVGGYTF
d_gene: .; v_gene: TRBV20-1; abundance: .; j_gene: TRBJ1-2; CDR3nt: TGCAGTTTCAGGGGATCCTATGGCTACACCTTC; CDR3aa: CSFRGSYGYTF
d_gene: .; v_gene: TRBV13; abundance: .; j_gene: TRBJ2-2; CDR3nt: TGTGCCAGCAGCACTAAGGCGCGGGGCACCGGGGAGCTGTTTTTT; CDR3aa: CASSTKARGTGELFF
d_gene: .; v_gene: TRBV2; abundance: .; j_gene: TRBJ1-5; CDR3nt: TGTGCCAGCAGTGAATACGGTAGAGACAATCAGCCCCAGCATTTT; CDR3aa: CASSEYGRDNQPQHF
d_gene: .; v_gene: TRBV29-1; abundance: .; j_gene: TRBJ2-7; CDR3nt: TGCAGCGTTGAATACCCAGGAGGCTCCTACGAGCAGTACTTC; CDR3aa: CSVEYPGGSYEQYF
d_gene: TRBD2; v_gene: TRBV5-1; abundance: .; j_gene: TRBJ2-5; CDR3nt: TGCGCCAGCAGCTCGGGACTAGCGGGAGAAGGAGAGACCCAGTACTTC; CDR3aa: CASSSGLAGEGETQYF
d_gene: TRBD1; v_gene: TRBV27; abundance: .; j_gene: TRBJ1-2; CDR3nt: TGTGCCAGCAGTTTATCTATCGGGACAGGGGATGGCTACACCTTC; CDR3aa: CASSLSIGTGDGYTF
d_gene: TRBD2; v_gene: TRBV7-9; abundance: .; j_gene: TRBJ2-5; CDR3nt: TGTGCCAGCAGCTGGGGACTAGCGGGAGGTTACCAAGAGACCCAGTACTTC; CDR3aa: CASSWGLAGGYQETQYF
d_gene: TRBD1; v_gene: TRBV7-6; abundance: .; j_gene: TRBJ2-7; CDR3nt: TGTGCCAGCAGCTTAGAGGCGGCAGGGGGTATCTACGAGCAGTACTTC; CDR3aa: CASSLEAAGGIYEQYF